One sample yielded the 16 T cell receptor beta chains listed below, sequenced in a study of T cells in Graves' hyperthyroidism and ophthalmopathy. Using RNA transcripts as the source, TCR beta CDR3 regions were amplified. First-round RT-PCR with HTBI primers amplified the TCR CDR3 region. One entry per CDR3 protein results from TCRdb running MiXCR on the multiplex PCR reads. The table records some 580,000 distinct CDR3 sequences, roughly a sixth of them present only once. Sequenced material: blood. The receptors shown here come from a woman between 40 and 55 years old with Graves' ophthalmopathy.

CDR3 residues: CSARRGAYGYTF. The CDR3 DNA is TGCAGTGCTAGGAGGGGAGCCTATGGCTACACCTTC. V usage is TRBV20-1 and J usage is TRBJ1-2, with D maybe TRBD1 (5 bases). Deletions cut 3 bases from V and 4 bases from J, with 9 bases between. Germline V gives CDR1 DFQATT, CDR2 SNEGSKA (reference sequence). The CDR3 loop spans 12 amino acids.

V usage is TRBV7-8 and J usage is TRBJ2-7; D may be TRBD1 (6 bases). This CDR3 region has 14 residues. The V end lost 3 bases, the J end lost 5 bases, and 14 bases lay between the germline ends. The germline gives CDR1 SGHVS, CDR2 FQNEAQ. In DNA, the CDR3 is TGTGCCAGCAGCTTCTTACAGGGTTTTCACGAGCAGTACTTC. It specifies CASSFLQGFHEQYF.

The chain uses TRBV20-1 and TRBJ2-7; TRBD2 matches 12 bases. V dropped 5 bases and J dropped 7; count of bases not matched to a gene: 9. Germline CDR1 reads DFQATT; CDR2 reads SNEGSKA (reference sequence). This CDR3 has 14 residues. The CDR3 is CSACLAGGPDEQYF. The CDR3 nucleotides are TGCAGTGCTTGCCTAGCGGGAGGGCCGGATGAGCAGTACTTC.

In its sample, this clonotype was seen a few times. V is TRBV6-1 and J is TRBJ2-7; D may match TRBD1 or TRBD2 (5 bases each). This CDR3 region has 15 residues. CDR1 and CDR2 from the germline V gene are MNHNS and SASEGT. Trimming cost V 6 bases and J 3 bases, with 18 bases left between them. CDR3 loop: CASRSRDPTFYEQYF. The DNA for the CDR3 is TGTGCCAGCAGGTCCCGGGACCCAACGTTCTACGAGCAGTACTTC.

This clonotype was recorded many times. The CDR3: CASSVLSSQREQFF. The CDR3 DNA follows: TGTGCCAGCAGTGTTTTGAGTAGCCAGCGTGAGCAGTTCTTC. The gene calls are TRBV2 and TRBJ2-1; D uncertain. This CDR3 comprises 14 residues. V gave up 4 bases and J gave up 9 bases, with 16 bases separating them. Germline CDR1 is SNHLY and CDR2 is FYNNEI.

V gene TRBV7-9 combines with J gene TRBJ1-1; 7 nucleotides align to TRBD1. From germline, CDR1 is SEHNR and CDR2 FQNEAQ (reference sequence). The CDR3 consists of 13 residues. Trimming removed 7 bases from V and 11 bases from J; junction bases left unmatched: 13. The CDR3 coding sequence is TGTGCCAGCAACGTACAGGGGACCCCCGGGGCTTTCTTT. Protein sequence: CASNVQGTPGAFF. The whole variable domain, remainder taken from reference TRBV7-9 and TRBJ1-1, is DTGVSQNPRHKITKRGQNVTFRCDPISEHNRLYWYRQTLGQGPEFLTYFQNEAQLEKSRLLSDRFSAERPKGSFSTLEIQRTEQGDSAMYLCASNVQGTPGAFFGQGTRLTVV.

This clonotype was seen a handful of times. This rearrangement joins TRBV5-1 to TRBJ2-1, with 7 bases matching TRBD1. The trim removed 2 bases at V and 6 bases at J, leaving 8 bases unmatched. Germline-derived CDR1 and CDR2 are SGHRS and YFSETQ. The CDR3 runs to 15 residues. The CDR3 loop reads CASSFDRVYFNEQFF. CDR3 DNA: TGCGCCAGCAGCTTTGACAGGGTTTATTTCAATGAGCAGTTCTTC.

V usage is TRBV12-3 or TRBV12-4 and J usage is TRBJ2-1, with 10 positions matching TRBD2. V shed 6 bases and J 3 bases; nucleotides not matched to a gene: 5. CDR3 length: 15 amino acids. The CDR3 coding sequence is TGTGCCAGCAGGTTGCTAGCGGGGGTCTACAATGAGCAGTTCTTC. Translating gives CASRLLAGVYNEQFF.

This clonotype was observed many times. The chain uses TRBV10-3 and TRBJ1-5; the match to TRBD1 covers 12 bases. The CDR3 is 14 amino acids. CDR1 and CDR2 (germline): ENHRY, SYGVKD. J gave up 7 bases and V 4 bases, and 2 bases lay outside the gene matches. CDR3: CAISAGTGGQPQHF. CDR3 DNA sequence: TGTGCCATCAGTGCCGGGACAGGGGGCCAGCCCCAGCATTTT.

This chain connects TRBV7-9 to TRBJ2-7; D perhaps matches TRBD1 (6 bases). V shed 6 bases and J shed 5 bases, with 17 bases lying between them. Looked up from germline, CDR1 is SEHNR and CDR2 is FQNEAQ (reference sequence). The CDR3 contains 14 residues. CDR3 sequence: CASSEWGRSDEQYF. CDR3 nucleotides: TGTGCCAGCAGTGAATGGGGGCGAAGCGACGAGCAGTACTTC.

A few counts support this clonotype. The CDR3 loop is CSGQGLAGELFF. CDR3 DNA: TGCAGCGGACAGGGTCTCGCCGGGGAGCTGTTTTTT. The chain is built from TRBV29-1 and TRBJ2-2, with 7 bases that match TRBD1. Germline trimming cut 7 bases from V and 6 bases from J; bases unmatched to any gene: 5. Germline values: CDR1 SQVTM, CDR2 ANQGSEA. The CDR3 extends over 12 amino acids.

This clonotype was counted ten times or more. This sequence joins TRBV3-1 and TRBJ2-1, with D perhaps matching TRBD1 (6 bases). Looked up from germline, CDR1 is LGHDT and CDR2 is YNNKEL (reference sequence). The CDR3 has 15 amino acids. V shed 0 bases and J shed 5 bases, with 11 bases lying between them. The CDR3 nucleotides read TGTGCCAGCAGCCAAGATACAGGGCCGCACAATGAGCAGTTCTTC. It yields the protein CASSQDTGPHNEQFF.

The gene calls are TRBV18 and TRBJ2-5; D gene uncertain. This CDR3 is built from 14 residues. Trimming left V 3 bases short and J 5 bases short, with 13 bases between. Germline lookup yields CDR1 KGHSH and CDR2 LQKENI. CDR3 residues: CASSPPNIKETQYF. For the CDR3, the DNA is TGTGCCAGCTCACCCCCGAACATTAAGGAGACCCAGTACTTC.

This clonotype occurred many times. The gene calls are TRBV20-1 and TRBJ1-1; D is perhaps TRBD1 (5 bases). V shed 3 bases and J shed 4 bases, with 12 bases lying between them. The V gene's germline CDR1 is DFQATT and CDR2 SNEGSKA (reference sequence). CDR3 length: 13 residues. The CDR3, as DNA: TGCAGTGCTAGTGGCCAGGGAGTCACTGAAGCTTTCTTT. Amino acids: CSASGQGVTEAFF.

This clonotype was seen only a few times. This rearrangement joins TRBV19 to TRBJ2-1, with a tentative D call TRBD2 (6 bases). The CDR3 totals 15 residues. Germline V gene data show CDR1 as LNHDA and CDR2 as SQIVND (reference sequence). V lost 2 bases to trimming and J lost 3 bases, with 11 bases between them. The CDR3: CASSISGSLYNEQFF. Here the CDR3 DNA reads TGTGCCAGTAGTATATCCGGGAGTCTCTACAATGAGCAGTTCTTC.

This clonotype has only a few counts. The chain employs TRBV6-1 and TRBJ1-2, with unresolved D. Germline V gives CDR1 MNHNS, CDR2 SASEGT. The CDR3 runs to 16 residues. V shed 5 bases and J shed 6 bases, with 22 bases lying between them. DNA for the CDR3: TGTGCCAGCAGTAACGTGAAGGGTGGTTTTGGAAATGGCTACACCTTC. Encoded protein: CASSNVKGGFGNGYTF.